These 15 T cell receptor beta chains share one sample of origin, sequenced in a study of technical replicates of blood from several donors. The protocol was immunoSEQ multiplex PCR, while the TCRdb copy is restricted to in-frame clones and leaves out a portion. Here the sample spans tens of thousands of clones, 90% to 98% being singletons. Sequencing was carried out using T cells isolated from PBMCs. The receptors derive from a human donor in good health.

In DNA, the CDR3 is TGTGCCAGCAGCTTAGCGAGGCAGAAGCCTGTCTACGAGCAGTACTTC. Its translation is CASSLARQKPVYEQYF. J is TRBJ2-7 and V is TRBV7-2; no definite D call. This CDR3 comprises 16 residues. In germline, CDR1 is SGHTA, CDR2 FQGNSA. V shed 0 bases and J shed 3 bases, with 15 bases lying between them. The full variable domain, completed using reference TRBV7-2 and TRBJ2-7, is GAGVSQSPSNKVTEKGKDVELRCDPISGHTALYWYRQSLGQGLEFLIYFQGNSAPDKSGLPSDRFSAERTGGSVSTLTIQRTQQEDSAVYLCASSLARQKPVYEQYFGPGTRLTVT.

Comment on this clone: One junction end does not reproduce the germline sequence, and a read error may be involved. This rearrangement joins TRBV5-1 to TRBJ2-7; D gene unclear. This CDR3 has 12 residues. The germline V gene has CDR1 SGHRS and CDR2 YFSETQ. CDR3 amino acids: CASSFDGLQKVF. The CDR3 DNA reads TGCGCCAGCAGCTTTGATGGGCTACAAAAGGTGTTC.

This rearrangement joins TRBV27 to TRBJ2-1, with a tentative D call TRBD2 (6 bases). Germline CDR1 is MNHEY and CDR2 is SMNVEV (reference sequence). V lost 3 bases and J 10 bases, leaving 10 bases between the germline ends. The CDR3 consists of 12 residues. The DNA of the CDR3 is TGTGCCAGCAGTTTGGGTGGACTAGAGCAGTTCTTC. Protein sequence: CASSLGGLEQFF.

The chain links TRBV2 to TRBJ2-4; D gene unclear. Looked up from germline, CDR1 is SNHLY and CDR2 is FYNNEI. This CDR3 comprises 13 residues. The V end was cut by 6 bases, the J end by 13 bases, with 19 bases between. CDR3 coding DNA: TGTGCCAGCAGAGGAATTGGAACAACTATCCAGTACTTC. Protein sequence: CASRGIGTTIQYF.

The rearrangement joins TRBV9 to TRBJ2-3, with 8 bases lining up with TRBD2. The V segment lost 1 base and the J segment 1 base; nucleotides outside the gene matches: 5. The CDR3 length is 16 residues. Germline loops: CDR1 SGDLS, CDR2 YYNGEE. Here the CDR3 reads CASSVSAGVRTDTQYF. The DNA of the CDR3 is TGTGCCAGCAGCGTATCAGCGGGAGTTCGCACAGATACGCAGTATTTT.

V and J are TRBV11-2 and TRBJ1-1; D perhaps matches TRBD1 (6 bases). From germline, CDR1 is SGHAT and CDR2 FQNNGV. CDR3 length: 14 amino acids. Trimming removed 6 bases from V and 2 bases from J, with 13 bases in between. As DNA, the CDR3 is TGTGCCAGCAGATGGTTCAGGGGAAACACTGAAGCTTTCTTT. Translated, it gives CASRWFRGNTEAFF.

The chain combines TRBV7-9 with TRBJ1-2, with TRBD1 as a possible D gene (6 bases). The CDR3 sequence is 15 residues long. Looked up from germline, CDR1 is SEHNR and CDR2 is FQNEAQ (reference sequence). Between the trimmed V and J ends, which lost 2 bases and 1 base, there was a span of 11 bases. For the CDR3, the DNA is TGTGCCAGCAGCTTATCCCAGGGGAATAACTATGGCTACACCTTC. Its translation is CASSLSQGNNYGYTF.

This rearrangement joins TRBV5-4 to TRBJ1-2; D is unresolved. CDR1 SGHNT and CDR2 YYREEE come from the germline V gene (reference sequence). The length of the CDR3 is 16 residues. V gave up 0 bases and J gave up 3 bases, with 15 bases separating them. The CDR3 reads CASSLGGPERDYGYTF. The CDR3 nucleotides read TGTGCCAGCAGCTTGGGCGGCCCCGAGAGGGACTATGGCTACACCTTC.

This chain uses TRBV6-5 with TRBJ1-1, with D hard to call. Germline V lookup: CDR1 MNHEY, CDR2 SVGAGI. The CDR3 extends over 13 amino acids. The V end lost 7 bases, the J end lost 4 bases, and 13 bases lay between the germline ends. CDR3 coding DNA: TGTGCCAGCACTTCACCAGGTTCCACTGAAGCTTTCTTT. Its protein product is CASTSPGSTEAFF.

This sequence joins TRBV10-3 and TRBJ2-5; maybe TRBD2 (5 bases). Germline lookup yields CDR1 ENHRY and CDR2 SYGVKD. V lost 11 bases, J lost 6 bases, and 19 bases lay in between. The CDR3 covers 13 residues. CDR3 sequence (DNA): TGTGCCCGCGGCGGGCTAGCTTTAAAGACCCAGTACTTC. Translation: CARGGLALKTQYF.

The chain links TRBV11-2 to TRBJ2-3; D is perhaps TRBD2 (6 bases). Germline V gene data show CDR1 as SGHAT and CDR2 as FQNNGV. CDR3 length equals 15 residues. Trimming cost V 2 bases and J 4 bases, with 13 bases left between them. This CDR3 is CASSLTGSWADTQYF. DNA for the CDR3: TGTGCCAGCAGCTTAACCGGGAGTTGGGCAGATACGCAGTATTTT.

The chain has TRBV7-9 and TRBJ2-1; weak D call: TRBD2 (5 bases). The length of the CDR3 is 17 residues. Germline values: CDR1 SEHNR, CDR2 FQNEAQ (reference sequence). V lost 6 bases, J lost 1 base, and 19 bases lay in between. The CDR3 here is CASSPRLAGPSYNEQFF. Written as DNA, the CDR3 is TGTGCCAGCAGTCCCCGTCTGGCGGGCCCGTCCTACAATGAGCAGTTCTTC.

V and J are TRBV7-9 and TRBJ1-6, with 8 bases identical to TRBD1. Germline CDR1 and CDR2: SEHNR and FQNEAQ (reference sequence). V dropped 1 base and J dropped 4; count of bases not matched to a gene: 9. The CDR3 consists of 18 residues. This chain's CDR3 is CASSLGGTGSSYNSPLHF. DNA of the CDR3: TGTGCCAGCAGCTTAGGTGGGACAGGAAGTTCATATAATTCACCCCTCCACTTT. The full variable domain, its missing parts supplied by reference TRBV7-9 and TRBJ1-6, is DTGVSQNPRHKITKRGQNVTFRCDPISEHNRLYWYRQTLGQGPEFLTYFQNEAQLEKSRLLSDRFSAERPKGSFSTLEIQRTEQGDSAMYLCASSLGGTGSSYNSPLHFGNGTRLTVT.

Written as DNA, the CDR3 is TGTGCCAGCAGCTTAAAGGGGCTCGTGTACAATGAGCAGTTCTTC. Protein product: CASSLKGLVYNEQFF. The rearrangement links TRBV13 to TRBJ2-1; maybe TRBD1 (5 bases). V lost 2 bases to trimming and J lost 4 bases, with 12 bases between them. The CDR3 consists of 15 residues. Germline V gene sequence: CDR1 PRHDT, CDR2 FYEKMQ (reference sequence). The complete variable domain, with remaining parts taken from reference TRBV13 and TRBJ2-1, reads AAGVIQSPRHLIKEKRETATLKCYPIPRHDTVYWYQQGPGQDPQFLISFYEKMQSDKGSIPDRFSAQQFSDYHSELNMSSLELGDSALYFCASSLKGLVYNEQFFGPGTRLTVL.

The J gene is TRBJ1-1, the V gene TRBV18; possibly TRBD1 for D (5 bases). Germline lookup yields CDR1 KGHSH and CDR2 LQKENI. The CDR3 is made up of 16 amino acids. The V gene lost 3 bases and the J gene lost 4 bases, with 18 bases spanning the gap. CDR3 loop: CASSPLTTGEGTEAFF. DNA of the CDR3: TGTGCCAGCTCACCCCTGACGACGGGGGAGGGCACTGAAGCTTTCTTT.